The 16 T cell receptor beta chains reported below all come from one sample, sequenced in a study of response to subunit inactivated influenza vaccine (dated 2018 in TCRdb). Libraries were prepared through RT-PCR. Sequenced on an Illumina HiSeq 2500. The public reads were run again by TCRdb, first through fastp at Q25 and then through MiXCR, and only productive beta chains were kept. Rows are combined by CDR3 protein, so each entry shows the most common genes and DNA. This sample has more than 450,000 distinct CDR3 sequences in its table, and around 8% of those were observed once. The ten largest clones take up 13% of the sample. The specimen was PBMCs from blood, collected 23 to 25 months after vaccination. The origin of the receptors is a man between 50 and 69 years old who received an inactivated influenza vaccine. Donor details come from another sample of the same person, matched by shared clones.

In this sample, this clonotype turned up many times. The chain links TRBV9 to TRBJ2-1; TRBD1 matches at 7 bases. Germline CDR1 SGDLS, CDR2 YYNGEE. The CDR3 runs 15 residues. J was trimmed by 4 bases and V by 2 bases; bases with no gene match: 6. The CDR3 sequence: CASSVAGTAYNEQFF. The CDR3 DNA is TGTGCCAGCAGCGTTGCCGGGACAGCATACAATGAGCAGTTCTTC.

This clonotype was recorded a few times. This chain joins TRBV27 and TRBJ1-5; D gene unclear. The CDR3 has 16 residues. Trimming pared 0 bases from V and 4 bases from J, leaving 13 bases between. CDR1 is MNHEY, CDR2 SMNVEV, per germline (reference sequence). CDR3 region: CASSLSSAGVNQPQHF. The CDR3 bases are TGTGCCAGCAGTTTATCGTCGGCGGGAGTGAATCAGCCCCAGCATTTT.

This rearrangement joins TRBV20-1 to TRBJ2-1; 7 bases line up with TRBD1. The V gene end was trimmed by 0 bases and the J gene end by 2 bases; junction bases not matched to a gene: 10. Germline V gives CDR1 DFQATT, CDR2 SNEGSKA (reference sequence). This CDR3 has 17 residues. CDR3 region: CSAREWEDRVAYNEQFF. The CDR3 bases are TGCAGTGCTAGAGAGTGGGAAGACAGGGTGGCCTACAATGAGCAGTTCTTC.

This clonotype was seen a few times. The DNA of the CDR3 is TGCAGTGCTAGCGCTAGCGGGAGGCTTAGCTACGAGCAGTACTTC. Translation: CSASASGRLSYEQYF. The chain combines TRBV20-1 with TRBJ2-7; 11 nucleotides line up with TRBD2. The CDR3 is 15 amino acids. Trimming took 3 bases from V and 3 from J; bases not matched to a gene: 7. Germline lookup yields CDR1 DFQATT and CDR2 SNEGSKA (reference sequence).

This clonotype was observed a few times. The chain has TRBV4-2 and TRBJ2-5; a weak D match, TRBD2 (6 bases). CDR3 length equals 14 residues. Germline-derived CDR1 and CDR2 are LGHNA and YNFKEQ. V lost 1 base and J lost 5, with 11 bases in between. The DNA for the CDR3 is TGTGCCAGCAGCCAAGTGGAGGGACGCGAGACCCAGTACTTC. It codes for CASSQVEGRETQYF.

This clonotype was counted between two and nine times. This chain joins TRBV29-1 and TRBJ1-2; D is uncertain. CDR1 and CDR2 from the germline V gene are SQVTM and ANQGSEA. V was cut by 5 bases and J by 8 bases, with 12 bases left in between. The CDR3 contains 11 residues. DNA for the CDR3: TGCAGCGTTCCGGTTGGGCTCGGCTACACCTTC. Translated, it gives CSVPVGLGYTF. Full variable domain (rest looked up from reference TRBV29-1 and TRBJ1-2): SAVISQKPSRDICQRGTSLTIQCQVDSQVTMMFWYRQQPGQSLTLIATANQGSEATYESGFVIDKFPISRPNLTFSTLTVSNMSPEDSSIYLCSVPVGLGYTFGSGTRLTVV.

The chain couples TRBV6-5 to TRBJ1-4; the match to TRBD1 covers 7 bases. The CDR3 is 14 amino acids. V shed 2 bases, J shed 5 bases, and the junction held 2 bases outside the gene matches. From germline, CDR1 is MNHEY and CDR2 SVGAGI. In DNA form, the CDR3 reads TGTGCCAGCAGTTACAGGGGGCCGAATGAAAAACTGTTTTTT. It yields the protein CASSYRGPNEKLFF.

This clonotype was picked up many times. The genes are TRBV5-1 and TRBJ1-2, with D possibly being TRBD1 (6 bases). From germline, CDR1 is SGHRS and CDR2 YFSETQ. This CDR3 has 14 residues. V shed 2 bases and J shed 6 bases, with 14 bases lying between them. Here the CDR3 DNA reads TGCGCCAGCAGCTTACTACAGGGATCAGATGGCTACACCTTC. It encodes CASSLLQGSDGYTF.

The gene calls are TRBV5-1 and TRBJ2-7; 8 nucleotides match TRBD1. This CDR3 is 14 amino acids long. The V segment lost 5 bases and the J segment 2 bases; nucleotides outside the gene matches: 6. CDR1 is SGHRS and CDR2 is YFSETQ in the germline V gene. The CDR3 nucleotides are TGCGCCAGCAGGTCGACAGGGGTTCCCTACGAGCAGTACTTC. Translated: CASRSTGVPYEQYF.

The table lists this clonotype with a few counts. This rearrangement joins TRBV19 to TRBJ2-5; D might be TRBD1 (5 bases). Germline assignment: CDR1 LNHDA and CDR2 SQIVND (reference sequence). Trimming removed 3 bases from V and 1 base from J, with 12 bases in between. This CDR3 region has 15 residues. The CDR3 here is CASSIAWGSQETQYF. The DNA of the CDR3 is TGTGCCAGTAGTATCGCCTGGGGCAGCCAAGAGACCCAGTACTTC.

The chain uses TRBV20-1 and TRBJ2-3; 9 bases agree with TRBD2. Germline V gives CDR1 DFQATT, CDR2 SNEGSKA (reference sequence). The V segment lost 3 bases and the J segment 7 bases; nucleotides outside the gene matches: 8. This CDR3 has 14 residues. The CDR3 nucleotides read TGCAGTGCTAGCTTGGCTAGCGGGATCCATACGCAGTATTTT. Protein product: CSASLASGIHTQYF.

The V gene is TRBV5-1, the J gene TRBJ2-5; no firm D call. The V end lost 4 bases, the J end lost 4 bases, and 14 bases lay between the germline ends. The CDR3 is 14 residues long. The germline gives CDR1 SGHRS, CDR2 YFSETQ. The CDR3 DNA sequence: TGCGCCAGCAGCATAGGTGGTAGTAGAGAGACCCAGTACTTC. This encodes CASSIGGSRETQYF.

Many counts were recorded for this clonotype. This chain uses TRBV5-1 with TRBJ1-2, with D maybe TRBD1 (5 bases). Germline V gene lookup returns CDR1 SGHRS and CDR2 YFSETQ. The V end was cut by 3 bases, the J end by 8 bases, with 17 bases between. The CDR3 is 14 amino acids. The CDR3 region is CASSYRSAGAGYTF. The CDR3 DNA follows: TGCGCCAGCAGCTACAGGAGCGCCGGCGCGGGCTACACCTTC.

The chain carries TRBV10-2 and TRBJ1-6, with D maybe TRBD1 (5 bases). V gave up 0 bases and J gave up 9 bases, with 9 bases separating them. The CDR3 sequence is 14 residues long. CDR1 is WSHSY and CDR2 is SAAADI in the germline V gene. The CDR3 nucleotides are TGCGCCAGCAGTGAGTCGAAAGGGGTTTCACCCCTCCACTTT. This sequence encodes CASSESKGVSPLHF.

As for this clonotype: A much more abundant neighbour one base away suggests this may be a read error. V is TRBV20-1 and J is TRBJ2-1; unclear D gene. The CDR3 has 15 amino acids. The V and J ends lost 3 bases and 4 bases respectively, with 16 bases between them. CDR1 and CDR2 (germline): DFQATT, SNEGSKA (reference sequence). CDR3 residues: CSARIRAGTYNEQFF. In DNA, the CDR3 is TGCAGTGCTAGGATTCGGGCTGGTACTTACAATGAGCAGTTCTTC.

On this clonotype: A much larger clone lies one base from this, so it may be a read error. The gene calls are TRBV6-2 or TRBV6-3 and TRBJ2-7, with D tentatively TRBD2 (5 bases). This CDR3 is built from 12 residues. Germline lookup yields CDR1 MNHEY and CDR2 SVGEGT. The CDR3 loop is CASSDSSRRWHF. In nucleotides, the CDR3 is TGTGCCAGCAGTGACTCGTCCAGGAGGTGGCACTTC.